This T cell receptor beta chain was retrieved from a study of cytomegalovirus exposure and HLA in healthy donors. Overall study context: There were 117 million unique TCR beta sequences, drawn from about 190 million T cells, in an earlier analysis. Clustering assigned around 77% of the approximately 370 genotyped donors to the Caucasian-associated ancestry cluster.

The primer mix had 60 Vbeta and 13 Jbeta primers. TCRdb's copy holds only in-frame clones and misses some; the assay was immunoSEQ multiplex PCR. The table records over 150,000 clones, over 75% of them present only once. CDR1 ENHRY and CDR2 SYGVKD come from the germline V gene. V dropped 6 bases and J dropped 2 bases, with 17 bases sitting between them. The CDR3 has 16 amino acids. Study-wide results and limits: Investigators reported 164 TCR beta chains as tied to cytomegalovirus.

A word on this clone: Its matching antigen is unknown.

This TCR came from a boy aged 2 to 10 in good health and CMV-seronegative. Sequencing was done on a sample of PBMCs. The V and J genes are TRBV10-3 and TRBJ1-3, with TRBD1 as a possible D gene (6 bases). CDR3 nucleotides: TGTGCCATCAGCACCCTACAGGGCTTTACTGGAAACACCATATATTTT. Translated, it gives CAISTLQGFTGNTIYF.